This TCR beta chain derives from a study of PD-L1 blockade in urothelial cancer. The V gene's germline CDR1 is SGHVS and CDR2 FQNEAQ. The CDR3 is made up of 18 amino acids. As for this clone: At one of its ends the junction is not consistent with the germline gene, which may arise from a read error.

Each PCR reaction had synthetic TCR analog templates spiked into it. Repertoires were generated with immunoSEQ multiplex PCR, while TCRdb's copy carries only in-frame clones and drops some. The profile shows about 43,000 clones, more than 75% of them singletons. The V and J genes are TRBV7-8 and TRBJ2-2, with D hard to call. The receptor was isolated from a woman aged 55-75 years with urothelial cancer. Material: PBMCs, obtained around atezolizumab (anti-PD-L1) treatment. CDR3: CASGLWLRQAAARGELFF. The CDR3 region has the DNA TGTGCCAGCGGCTTATGGCTTCGGCAGGCCGCAGCTCGGGGGGAGCTGTTTTTT.